The source of this T cell receptor beta chain is a study of T cell changes during pregnancy in multiple sclerosis. V was clipped by 2 bases and J by 2 bases, with 10 bases between them. Germline CDR1 is MNHNS and CDR2 is SASEGT. This CDR3 is 14 amino acids long. Here immunoSEQ multiplex PCR was the method, and the copy in TCRdb shows in-frame clones only, minus some. The sample carries around 66,000 clones, 90% recorded once. The sequence derives from a female donor in good health, enrolled as a control in a pregnancy study. The rearrangement joins TRBV6-1 to TRBJ2-7; D is uncertain. The sample consisted of peripheral blood, taken in the first trimester of pregnancy. The CDR3 coding sequence is TGTGCCAGCAGTGAATCGGGTAGAACCTACGAGCAGTACTTC. Translating it yields CASSESGRTYEQYF.